A selection of T cell receptor beta chains follows, all from one sample in a study of shared clonotypes between healthy human individuals. Sequencing was performed with immunoSEQ multiplex PCR; in TCRdb, only in-frame clones are kept and a portion is missing. The table lists roughly 2.6 million clones, around nine tenths of them singletons. What was sequenced was naive CD4+ T cells sorted from blood. The receptors here all came from a man aged 18 to 30 in good health. Each CDR3 is given with its conserved first and last residue. D genes are given only for firm matches. For some rows the clone size is stated as once, few or many, or as a class when expanded; others skip it.

clone size	V gene	J gene	D gene	CDR3 protein	CDR3 DNA
.	TRBV18	TRBJ1-1	TRBD1	CASSPTGANTEAFF	TGTGCCAGCTCACCGACAGGGGCGAACACTGAAGCTTTCTTT
.	TRBV18	TRBJ2-5	TRBD1	CASSRDRTGFGETQYF	TGTGCCAGCTCACGAGACAGGACAGGGTTCGGGGAGACCCAGTACTTC
.	TRBV4-3	TRBJ2-1	TRBD2	CASSQDSLAVLKNEQFF	TGCGCCAGCAGCCAAGATTCCCTAGCGGTCCTTAAAAATGAGCAGTTCTTC
.	TRBV4-2	TRBJ2-7	TRBD2	CASALGSGASYEQYF	TGTGCCAGCGCACTGGGAAGCGGGGCCTCCTACGAGCAGTACTTC
.	TRBV27	TRBJ1-5	.	CASSSQQPNQPQHF	TGTGCCAGCAGTTCCCAACAGCCCAATCAGCCCCAGCATTTT
.	TRBV15	TRBJ1-4	TRBD1	CATSRAGQSNEKLFF	TGTGCCACCAGCAGAGCGGGACAGAGTAATGAAAAACTGTTTTTT
.	TRBV5-1	TRBJ2-5	TRBD2	CASSPAGDGEGTQYF	TGCGCCAGCAGTCCGGCGGGAGACGGGGAAGGGACCCAGTACTTC
.	TRBV10-3	TRBJ2-5	.	CAISEGSGVETQYF	TGTGCCATCAGTGAGGGGTCGGGAGTAGAGACCCAGTACTTC
.	TRBV15	TRBJ2-3	TRBD2	CATSRKRSGTRDTQYF	TGTGCCACCAGCAGGAAACGTAGCGGGACCCGGGATACGCAGTATTTT
.	TRBV7-2	TRBJ2-1	TRBD2	CASSRGLAGGRSNEQFF	TGTGCCAGCAGCCGGGGACTAGCGGGAGGGAGGAGCAATGAGCAGTTCTTC
.	TRBV6-1	TRBJ1-5	.	CASSGRSGLFKSNQPQHF	TGTGCCAGCAGTGGGCGTTCGGGGCTATTCAAAAGCAATCAGCCCCAGCATTTT
.	TRBV6-6	TRBJ2-5	.	CASSYGGARYQETQYF	TGTGCCAGCAGTTACGGGGGGGCTCGGTACCAAGAGACCCAGTACTTC
once	TRBV5-1	TRBJ2-1	TRBD2	CASGPGTRGNEQFF	TGCGCCAGCGGACCCGGGACTAGGGGCAATGAGCAGTTCTTC
.	TRBV5-1	TRBJ2-5	TRBD2	CASSLALASGGRRETQYF	TGCGCCAGCAGCTTGGCCTTGGCTAGCGGGGGTAGAAGAGAGACCCAGTACTTC